The sequence of this TCR beta chain was determined in a study of cytomegalovirus exposure and HLA in healthy donors. In the case of this clone: Its target is unknown.

PCR used 60 Vbeta primers and 13 Jbeta primers. The table came from immunoSEQ multiplex PCR; TCRdb's copy has only in-frame clones and leaves some out. The table shows 120,000 to 150,000 clones, with 60% to 80% occurring only once. Notes on the study in general: Researchers reported in a later analysis that common viral pathogens appeared linked to several top clusters. HLA allele associations emerged for about 16,000 TCR beta sequences in a later analysis, at 0.05 false discovery rate.

The sequence came from a woman aged 25 to 45 in good health and CMV-seronegative. What was sequenced was PBMCs.

The CDR3 DNA is TGTGCCAGTAGCCCGGACAGGCTAGGTGCGCCCCAGCATTTT. It codes for CASSPDRLGAPQHF. This chain joins TRBV19 and TRBJ1-5; TRBD1 agrees at 7 bases. Trimming took 6 bases from V and 9 from J; bases not matched to a gene: 11. This CDR3 has 14 residues. The germline CDR1 and CDR2 sequences are LNHDA and SQIVND (reference sequence). Supplemented by reference TRBV19 and TRBJ1-5, the full variable domain reads DGGITQSPKYLFRKEGQNVTLSCEQNLNHDAMYWYRQDPGQGLRLIYYSQIVNDFQKGDIAEGYSVSREKKESFPLTVTSAQKNPTAFYLCASSPDRLGAPQHFGDGTRLSIL.